The 9 T cell receptor beta chains below were found in one sample sequenced in a study of PD-1 blockade in classical Hodgkin lymphoma. Repertoires were generated with immunoSEQ multiplex PCR, while TCRdb's copy carries only in-frame clones and drops some. This table has 57,000 or so clones, nearly 90% appearing once. Time point reported: cycle 4 day 1 (C4D1), after five to seven weeks of nivolumab. Every single patient, without exception, relapsed after autologous stem cell transplantation, and brentuximab vedotin exposure varied. The specimen comprised peripheral blood mononuclear cells (PBMCs), sampled before the fourth cycle of nivolumab. Receptor source: a human donor with classical Hodgkin lymphoma.

V and J are TRBV27 and TRBJ1-1; 7 positions agree with TRBD1. The J segment lost 1 base and the V segment lost 10 bases, leaving 9 bases of the junction unmatched. CDR1 and CDR2 (germline): MNHEY, SMNVEV (reference sequence). The CDR3 totals 14 residues. The DNA for the CDR3 is TGTGCCACCTACCAACAGGGGAAGAACACTGAAGCTTTCTTT. Translated: CATYQQGKNTEAFF.

The chain carries TRBV5-1 and TRBJ2-1, with 8 bases aligning to TRBD2. Germline V lookup: CDR1 SGHRS, CDR2 YFSETQ. The CDR3 has 15 amino acids. V shed 5 bases, J shed 4 bases, and the junction held 8 bases outside the gene matches. CDR3 in DNA: TGCGCCAGCAGACAGATACCTAGCGGGTACAATGAGCAGTTCTTC. This encodes CASRQIPSGYNEQFF.

The chain joins TRBV10-3 to TRBJ2-5, with TRBD2 as a possible D gene (7 bases). The end of the DNA aligns better with TRBJ2-7, so the J call may be wrong. The CDR3 has 14 residues. The germline V gene has CDR1 ENHRY and CDR2 SYGVKD. As DNA, the CDR3 is TGTGCCATCAGTGCGGCGGGGGCTTACTACGAGCAGTACTTC. This encodes CAISAAGAYYEQYF.

The rearrangement links TRBV4-1 to TRBJ1-2; D might be TRBD1 (5 bases). From germline, CDR1 is MGHRA and CDR2 YSYEKL. The V and J ends lost 5 bases and 2 bases respectively, with 24 bases between them. This CDR3 has 18 residues. The CDR3 bases are TGCGCCAGCAGCTCCCACCCCCAGGAGTTTCGGGGCAACTATGGCTACACCTTC. It specifies CASSSHPQEFRGNYGYTF.

V usage is TRBV6-5 and J usage is TRBJ2-7; 8 bases are shared with TRBD1. Trimming at V came to 4 bases and at J to 6 bases, leaving 11 bases not matched to a gene. The CDR3 is 15 residues long. Germline CDR1 and CDR2: MNHEY and SVGAGI. The chain's CDR3 is CASSFRQGTPIEQYF. The CDR3 DNA is TGTGCCAGCAGTTTCCGACAGGGGACACCTATCGAGCAGTACTTC.

Comment on this clone: The sample carries other DNA sequences with the same CDR3. This sequence joins TRBV5-1 and TRBJ2-5; maybe TRBD1 (6 bases). CDR1 SGHRS and CDR2 YFSETQ come from the germline V gene. Between the trimmed V and J ends, which lost 2 bases and 2 bases, there was a span of 10 bases. This CDR3 spans 14 amino acids. The CDR3 loop is CASSFGRGQETQYF. As DNA, the CDR3 is TGCGCCAGCAGCTTTGGCAGGGGTCAAGAGACCCAGTACTTC.

The V gene is TRBV5-1, the J gene TRBJ2-3; D is perhaps TRBD1 (5 bases). CDR1 SGHRS and CDR2 YFSETQ come from the germline V gene. With 2 bases removed from V and 0 bases from J, the gap between germline ends came to 19 bases. The CDR3 runs 18 residues. The CDR3: CASSFRARQGISTDTQYF. The DNA for the CDR3 is TGCGCCAGCAGCTTCAGGGCCCGACAAGGGATTAGCACAGATACGCAGTATTTT.

In its sample, this clone was seen once. The rearrangement links TRBV13 to TRBJ2-1; 10 positions agree with TRBD2. Per germline, CDR1 PRHDT and CDR2 FYEKMQ (reference sequence). The CDR3 sequence is 15 residues long. Trimming cost V 4 bases and J 7 bases; bases outside gene matches: 7. The CDR3 DNA reads as TGTGCCAGCAGCTCACTGACTAGCGGGCCTAATGAGCAGTTCTTC. Its protein is CASSSLTSGPNEQFF.

V gene TRBV10-2 combines with J gene TRBJ1-2; 8 bases agree with TRBD1. The ends lost 0 bases at V and 8 bases at J; junction bases unmatched: 2. CDR1 WSHSY and CDR2 SAAADI come from the germline V gene. The CDR3 is made up of 13 amino acids. CDR3 nucleotide sequence: TGCGCCAGCAGTGAGTCGTCAGGGGGCGGCTACACCTTC. Its translation: CASSESSGGGYTF.